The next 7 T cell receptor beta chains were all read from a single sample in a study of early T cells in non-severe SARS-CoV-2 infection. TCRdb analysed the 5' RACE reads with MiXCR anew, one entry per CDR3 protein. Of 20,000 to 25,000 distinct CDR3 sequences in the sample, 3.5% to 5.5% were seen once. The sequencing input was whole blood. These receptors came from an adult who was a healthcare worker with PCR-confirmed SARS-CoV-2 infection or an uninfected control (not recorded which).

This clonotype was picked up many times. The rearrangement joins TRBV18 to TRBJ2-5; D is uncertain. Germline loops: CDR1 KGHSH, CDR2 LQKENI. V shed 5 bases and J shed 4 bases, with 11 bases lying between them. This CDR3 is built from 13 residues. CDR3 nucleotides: TGTGCCAGCTCATCAGGCCCCGGAGAGACCCAGTACTTC. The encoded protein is CASSSGPGETQYF.

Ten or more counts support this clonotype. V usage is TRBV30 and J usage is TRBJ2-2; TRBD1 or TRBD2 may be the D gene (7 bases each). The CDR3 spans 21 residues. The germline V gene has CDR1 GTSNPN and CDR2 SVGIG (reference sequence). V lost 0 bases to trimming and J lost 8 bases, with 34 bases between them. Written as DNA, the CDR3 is TGTGCCTGGAGTGTAACTCGCGGGAGAAGCACAGGGGCTGGGAGAAGGGGGGAGCTGTTTTTT. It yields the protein CAWSVTRGRSTGAGRRGELFF.

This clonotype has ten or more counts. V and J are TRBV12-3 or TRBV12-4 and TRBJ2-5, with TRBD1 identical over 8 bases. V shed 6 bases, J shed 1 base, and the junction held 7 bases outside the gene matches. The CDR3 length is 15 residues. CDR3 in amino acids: CASSRNQGAQETQYF. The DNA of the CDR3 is TGTGCCAGCAGCAGAAACCAGGGGGCCCAAGAGACCCAGTACTTC.

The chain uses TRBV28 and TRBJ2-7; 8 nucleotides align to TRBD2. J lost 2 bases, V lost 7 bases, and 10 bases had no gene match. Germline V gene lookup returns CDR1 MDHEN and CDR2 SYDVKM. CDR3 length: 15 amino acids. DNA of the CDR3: TGTGCCAGCACCCAGCGGGGGACCTTGGCCTACGAGCAGTACTTC. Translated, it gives CASTQRGTLAYEQYF. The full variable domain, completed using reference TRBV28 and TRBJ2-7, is DVKVTQSSRYLVKRTGEKVFLECVQDMDHENMFWYRQDPGLGLRLIYFSYDVKMKEKGDIPEGYSVSREKKERFSLILESASTNQTSMYLCASTQRGTLAYEQYFGPGTRLTVT.

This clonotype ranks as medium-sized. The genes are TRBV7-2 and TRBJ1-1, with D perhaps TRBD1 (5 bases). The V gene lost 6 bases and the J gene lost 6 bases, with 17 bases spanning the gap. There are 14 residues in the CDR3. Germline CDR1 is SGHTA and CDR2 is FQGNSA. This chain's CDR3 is CASSFERGTAEAFF. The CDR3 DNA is TGTGCCAGCAGTTTTGAAAGGGGAACCGCTGAAGCTTTCTTT.

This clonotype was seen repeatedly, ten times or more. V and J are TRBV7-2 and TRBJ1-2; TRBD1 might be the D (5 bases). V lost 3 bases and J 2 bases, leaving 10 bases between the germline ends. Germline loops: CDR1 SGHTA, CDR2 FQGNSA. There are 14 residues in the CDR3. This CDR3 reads CASSFQGINYGYTF. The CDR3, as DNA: TGTGCCAGCAGCTTCCAGGGCATCAACTATGGCTACACCTTC.

The CDR3 sequence is CASSYGTGGTEAFF. For the CDR3, the DNA is TGTGCCAGCAGTTACGGGACAGGCGGAACTGAAGCTTTCTTT. The V call is TRBV6-6, the J call TRBJ1-1, with TRBD1 matching over 8 bases. CDR3 length: 14 residues. Trimming cost V 2 bases and J 5 bases; bases outside gene matches: 4. CDR1 MNHNY and CDR2 SVGAGI come from the germline V gene (reference sequence).